This entry lists 5 T cell receptor beta chains sequenced from one sample in a study of T cells in Graves' hyperthyroidism and ophthalmopathy. RNA transcripts were the template for amplifying TCR beta CDR3 regions. RT-PCR in the first round (using the HTBI primer set) targeted the TCR CDR3. Via MiXCR, TCRdb re-called the multiplex PCR reads, giving one row per CDR3 protein. In the table there are about 420,000 distinct CDR3 sequences, roughly an eighth of which are singletons. The source material was blood. The receptors were gathered from a young woman with Graves' hyperthyroidism.

This clonotype was picked up many times. This chain joins TRBV20-1 and TRBJ2-2; TRBD2 matches 12 bases. V lost 2 bases, J lost 7 bases, and 5 bases stayed unmatched. Per the germline V gene, CDR1 is DFQATT and CDR2 is SNEGSKA (reference sequence). The CDR3 sequence is 15 residues long. In DNA, the CDR3 is TGCAGTGCTAGACCTAGCGGGAGGGTTGGCGGGGAGCTGTTTTTT. It yields the protein CSARPSGRVGGELFF.

This clonotype occurred many times. V and J are TRBV2 and TRBJ1-4; D uncertain. V was clipped by 4 bases and J by 6 bases, with 9 bases between them. Germline CDR1 reads SNHLY; CDR2 reads FYNNEI. This CDR3 comprises 13 residues. CDR3: CASSVESYEKLFF. In DNA form, the CDR3 reads TGTGCCAGCAGTGTTGAGTCCTATGAAAAACTGTTTTTT. The entire variable domain, with the rest obtained from reference TRBV2 and TRBJ1-4, is as follows: EPEVTQTPSHQVTQMGQEVILRCVPISNHLYFYWYRQILGQKVEFLVSFYNNEISEKSEIFDDQFSVERPDGSNFTLKIRSTKLEDSAMYFCASSVESYEKLFFGSGTQLSVL.

The rearrangement joins TRBV27 to TRBJ2-5; 13 nucleotides line up with TRBD2. Unmatched junction bases numbered 6, after V lost 5 bases and J lost 6 bases. Germline CDR1 reads MNHEY; CDR2 reads SMNVEV (reference sequence). The CDR3 extends over 15 amino acids. DNA of the CDR3: TGTGCCAGCAGTGCTACTAGCGGGAGGGTGAAGACCCAGTACTTC. Translation: CASSATSGRVKTQYF.

The chain is built from TRBV9 and TRBJ2-5; TRBD2 matches 14 bases. V lost 0 bases and J lost 2; bases outside the gene matches: 0. Germline lookup yields CDR1 SGDLS and CDR2 YYNGEE. This CDR3 region has 16 residues. The CDR3 spells CASSVGTSGRQETQYF. The CDR3 DNA is TGTGCCAGCAGCGTAGGGACTAGCGGGAGGCAAGAGACCCAGTACTTC.

This clonotype has only one observation. The CDR3 here is CASSPRAPTGGRETQYF. In nucleotides, the CDR3 is TGTGCCAGCAGCCCTAGGGCCCCAACAGGAGGTCGAGAGACCCAGTACTTC. The chain uses TRBV7-9 and TRBJ2-5; D is perhaps TRBD1 or TRBD2 (5 bases each). The CDR3 covers 17 residues. The V end was cut by 5 bases, the J end by 4 bases, with 23 bases between. Looked up from germline, CDR1 is SEHNR and CDR2 is FQNEAQ (reference sequence).